This T cell receptor (beta chain) was obtained from a study of shared clonotypes between healthy human individuals. Cells designated naive CD8 were CD45RO-negative and were positively selected for CCR7, with terminally differentiated effector memory CD45RA+ cells excluded. The CDR3 is 13 residues long. The germline V and J ends were trimmed by 5 bases and 5 bases, with 13 bases remaining between them. CDR1 is MGHRA and CDR2 is YSYEKL in the germline V gene. This clone was found once. What it binds is unknown. Study-level points and caveats: The sole specimen, blood, was sampled, and tissue repertoires likely differ. Compared with clonotypes that all four donors shared, non-shared clonotypes had lower generation probabilities. In four donors, around 5.5% of naive CD4 clonotypes appeared in common.

Assay: immunoSEQ multiplex PCR; the TCRdb copy retains only in-frame clones and omits some. The sample yields about 2 million clones, around 96% seen once. The receptor's source is a man aged 18-30 years in good health. Input material: naive CD8+ T cells sorted from blood. This chain joins TRBV4-1 and TRBJ2-7; D remains ambiguous. CDR3 region: CASSTISGNEQYF. CDR3 in DNA: TGCGCCAGCAGCACGATCTCGGGCAACGAGCAGTACTTC.